This record concerns one T cell receptor beta chain sequence. Its target is not known. This record comes from a study of CD8+ T cells in alopecia areata. About the study: Dosing spanned 6 to 18 months on tofacitinib, then 6 months off drug. Percentage of affected scalp area was the basis on which treated patients' severity was scored. General observations from the study: Whereas mice showed it more clearly, TCR sharing across patients was murkier, possibly because of HLA.

The CDR3 runs to 12 residues. Trimming left V 6 bases short and J 3 bases short, with 9 bases between. Looked up from germline, CDR1 is MNHNY and CDR2 is SVGAGI (reference sequence). Treatment meaning: oral pan-JAK inhibitor, 5-10 mg twice daily. Researchers took lesional scalp punch biopsies and peripheral blood from people who were alopecia areata patients. The sequencing template was cDNA reverse transcribed from extracted RNA. The assay was immunoSEQ multiplex PCR, and TCRdb's table has in-frame clones only and misses some. The sample gives some 150,000 clones, 80% to 90% of which show up once; around 25% is in the top ten.

The sample here was CD8+ T cells sorted from blood, taken at week 4, from a patient treated with tofacitinib. The receptor was isolated from a human donor with alopecia areata. The V call is TRBV6-6, the J call TRBJ2-7, with D possibly TRBD2 on 5 matching bases. CDR3 sequence reads: CASRGSDYEQYF. In DNA form, the CDR3 reads TGTGCCAGCAGGGGTAGCGACTACGAGCAGTACTTC.